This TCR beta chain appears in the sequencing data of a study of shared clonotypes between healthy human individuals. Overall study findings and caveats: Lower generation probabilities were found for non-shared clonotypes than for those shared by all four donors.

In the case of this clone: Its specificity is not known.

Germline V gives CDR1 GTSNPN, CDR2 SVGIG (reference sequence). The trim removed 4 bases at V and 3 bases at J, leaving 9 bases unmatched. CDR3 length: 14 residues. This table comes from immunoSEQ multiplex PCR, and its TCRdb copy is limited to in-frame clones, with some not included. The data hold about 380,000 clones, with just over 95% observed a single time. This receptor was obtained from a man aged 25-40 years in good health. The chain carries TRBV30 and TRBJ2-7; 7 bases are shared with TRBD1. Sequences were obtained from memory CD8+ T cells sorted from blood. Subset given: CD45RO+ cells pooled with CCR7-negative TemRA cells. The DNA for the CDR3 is TGTGCCTGGAACAGGGGTTCCCACCTCTACGAGCAGTACTTC. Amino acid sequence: CAWNRGSHLYEQYF.